The rows below give T cell receptor beta chains drawn from one sample of a study of T cells after posttransplantation cyclophosphamide. Measured with immunoSEQ multiplex PCR; TCRdb has only the in-frame clones, and not every one. The data hold around 40,000 clones, with less than 95% observed a single time. The source was PBMCs, collected roughly 59 days after allogeneic stem cell transplant with posttransplant cyclophosphamide. The source is a male patient between 60 and 69 years old who received an allogeneic stem cell transplant from a related donor and was CMV-positive. The graft donor may account for some of the T cells. Each CDR3 is given with its conserved first and last residue. D genes are given only for firm matches. A row's size may be missing; if present it is once, few, many or a size class.

size: NA
D: NA
J: TRBJ2-1
V: TRBV27
CDR3: CASSSRGWKYNEQFF
DNA: TGTGCCAGCAGTTCCCGGGGGTGGAAGTACAATGAGCAGTTCTTC

size: NA
D: TRBD1
J: TRBJ2-7
V: TRBV27
CDR3: CASSNGQGIPYEQYF
DNA: TGTGCCAGCAGTAACGGACAGGGGATACCTTACGAGCAGTACTTC

size: NA
D: NA
J: TRBJ1-4
V: TRBV5-5
CDR3: CASSLDLKGANEKLFF
DNA: TGTGCCAGCAGCTTGGATCTGAAAGGAGCTAATGAAAAACTGTTTTTT

size: NA
D: NA
J: TRBJ1-1
V: TRBV5-1
CDR3: CASRVAVNTEAFF
DNA: TGCGCCAGCAGGGTGGCCGTTAACACTGAAGCTTTCTTT

size: NA
D: NA
J: TRBJ1-3
V: TRBV4-1
CDR3: CASSQDWATGNTIYF
DNA: TGCGCCAGCAGCCAAGATTGGGCCACTGGAAACACCATATATTTT

size: NA
D: TRBD1
J: TRBJ2-7
V: TRBV29-1
CDR3: CSVAAGGLHYEQYF
DNA: TGCAGCGTTGCCGCAGGGGGCCTCCACTACGAGCAGTACTTC

size: few
D: NA
J: TRBJ2-1
V: TRBV2
CDR3: CASRDSDEQFF
DNA: TGTGCCAGCAGGGACAGCGATGAGCAGTTCTTC

size: NA
D: NA
J: TRBJ1-1
V: TRBV9
CDR3: CASSAGGGTEAFF
DNA: TGTGCCAGCAGCGCGGGGGGGGGCACTGAAGCTTTCTTT

size: NA
D: TRBD1
J: TRBJ1-1
V: TRBV4-1
CDR3: CASSSRTGPTEAFF
DNA: TGCGCCAGCAGCTCCAGGACAGGGCCTACTGAAGCTTTCTTT

size: NA
D: NA
J: TRBJ2-6
V: TRBV4-1
CDR3: CASSRRAQETGGANVLTF
DNA: TGCGCCAGCAGCCGGCGGGCACAAGAGACAGGTGGGGCCAACGTCCTGACTTTC

size: once
D: TRBD1
J: TRBJ1-2
V: TRBV5-1
CDR3: CASSWTGAPNYGYTF
DNA: TGCGCCAGCAGCTGGACAGGGGCCCCAAACTATGGCTACACCTTC

size: NA
D: NA
J: TRBJ1-2
V: TRBV6-6
CDR3: CASSYSDPGMDYGYTF
DNA: TGTGCCAGCAGTTACTCAGATCCAGGGATGGACTATGGCTACACCTTC